This T cell receptor beta chain emerged from a study of T-cell reconstitution after alpha-beta-depleted transplantation in children. Library preparation (for TCRbeta) was performed with unique molecular identifiers. TCRdb re-called the PCR reads through MiXCR, storing one row per CDR3 protein. The table records 500,000 to 600,000 distinct CDR3 sequences, over 25% of them present only once. The CDR3 sequence is 17 residues long. J gave up 6 bases and V 2 bases, and 15 bases lay outside the gene matches. This TCR derives from a human donor who donated a stem cell graft to a child with aplastic anemia. Sample: PBMCs from the stem cell graft donor, taken from the stem cell graft. This chain joins TRBV12-3 or TRBV12-4 and TRBJ1-2, with 7 nucleotides matching TRBD1. CDR3 nucleotide sequence: TGTGCCAGCAGTTTAACCGAAAGCGGAGACAGGGAGGATGGCTACACCTTC. It yields the protein CASSLTESGDREDGYTF.